In this sample, the clone carrying this T cell receptor beta chain turned up a few times. Its antigen is unidentified. This sample's TCRbeta library carried unique molecular identifier barcodes. In TCRdb, the PCR reads were re-called with MiXCR into one record per CDR3 protein. The sample lists 500,000 or so distinct CDR3 sequences; 11% were seen once. The CDR3 is 14 amino acids. V lost 2 bases to trimming and J lost 6 bases; unmatched junction nucleotides: 1. Germline CDR1 ENHRY, CDR2 SYGVKD. The data belong to a study of T-cell reconstitution after alpha-beta-depleted transplantation in children. Study results and limitations: Diversity and T-cell counts at one year after transplant derived mostly from new T cells. Surviving recipient T cells and thymic progenitors produced the high day-60 TCRbeta diversity seen in some patients. Expanded graft clones numbering several hundred reportedly gave rise to alpha-beta T cells about two months after transplant.

This rearrangement joins TRBV10-3 to TRBJ2-7; 13 bases line up with TRBD2. Here the sequenced sample was PBMCs, mostly from graft donor cells, taken 180 days after TCRalphabeta/CD19-depleted stem cell transplant. This sequence originates from a female patient aged 2 to 10 who had a stem cell transplant for aplastic anemia, so the T cells may come from the graft donor. The CDR3, as DNA: TGTGCCATCAGTGAGACTAGCGGGAGGGGCGAGCAGTACGTC. Its translation is CAISETSGRGEQYV.